Listed here are 23 T cell receptor beta chains from one sample, sequenced in a study of T-cell reconstitution after alpha-beta-depleted transplantation in children. Unique molecular identifiers were used in preparing the TCRbeta library. TCRdb re-called the PCR reads with MiXCR, one entry per CDR3 protein. This table holds a few hundred thousand distinct CDR3 sequences, 27% found once. This material consisted of PBMCs, taken before TCRalphabeta/CD19-depleted stem cell transplant. These receptors were taken from a boy younger than two with Wiskott-Aldrich syndrome, due to receive a stem cell transplant.

The chain links TRBV20-1 to TRBJ2-2; D unclear. Deletions cut 3 bases from V and 1 base from J, with 6 bases between. The length of the CDR3 is 13 residues. Germline V CDR1 and CDR2: DFQATT, SNEGSKA (reference sequence). As DNA, the CDR3 is TGCAGTGCTAGTCAGCAGAACACCGGGGAGCTGTTTTTT. Its translation: CSASQQNTGELFF.

A note on this clonotype: One end of the junction does not line up with germline, which may come from a read error. This chain's CDR3 is CCARQNPLAGVYNEQFF. The CDR3 DNA follows: TGCTGTGCTAGACAGAACCCGCTAGCGGGAGTTTACAATGAGCAGTTCTTC. The J gene is TRBJ2-1, the V gene TRBV20-1, with 10 bases lining up with TRBD2. CDR1 is DFQATT and CDR2 is SNEGSKA in the germline V gene (reference sequence). The CDR3 runs to 17 residues.

This clonotype was detected a few times. The chain is built from TRBV20-1 and TRBJ2-5, with 11 bases lining up with TRBD2. CDR1 and CDR2 from the germline V gene are DFQATT and SNEGSKA (reference sequence). The CDR3 is made up of 15 amino acids. J lost 4 bases, V lost 6 bases, and 10 bases had no gene match. The CDR3 DNA reads TGCAGTGCCCAGTCCTTAGCGGGAGGGACAGAGACCCAGTACTTC. Translation gives CSAQSLAGGTETQYF.

A few counts support this clonotype. The chain links TRBV7-8 to TRBJ2-3, with 7 bases lining up with TRBD2. In germline, CDR1 is SGHVS, CDR2 FQNEAQ. The CDR3 consists of 14 residues. The ends lost 6 bases at V and 3 bases at J; junction bases unmatched: 6. The CDR3 loop reads CASRLTGGTDTQYF. The CDR3 coding sequence is TGTGCCAGCAGGTTAACGGGGGGAACAGATACGCAGTATTTT. Together with reference TRBV7-8 and TRBJ2-3, the CDR3 gives the full variable domain: GAGVSQSPRYKVAKRGQDVALRCDPISGHVSLFWYQQALGQGPEFLTYFQNEAQLDKSGLPSDRFFAERPEGSVSTLKIQRTQQEDSAVYLCASRLTGGTDTQYFGPGTRLTVL.

This clonotype was recorded only once. The chain uses TRBV7-2 and TRBJ2-4; 14 bases are shared with TRBD2. V lost 6 bases, J lost 5 bases, and 6 bases stayed unmatched. CDR3 length: 16 residues. Germline V gene lookup returns CDR1 SGHTA and CDR2 FQGNSA. The CDR3 DNA reads as TGTGCCAGCAGTCAGGGACTAGCGGGAGAGCAAAACATTCAGTACTTC. Encoded protein: CASSQGLAGEQNIQYF. The variable domain in full, with the rest retrieved from reference TRBV7-2 and TRBJ2-4, is GAGVSQSPSNKVTEKGKDVELRCDPISGHTALYWYRQSLGQGLEFLIYFQGNSAPDKSGLPSDRFSAERTGGSVSTLTIQRTQQEDSAVYLCASSQGLAGEQNIQYFGAGTRLSVL.

This clonotype was seen a few times. The V and J genes are TRBV5-1 and TRBJ2-7; 8 nucleotides line up with TRBD2. With V trimmed by 4 bases and J by 3 bases, 12 bases remained unmatched. The CDR3 has 16 residues. The germline CDR1 and CDR2 sequences are SGHRS and YFSETQ. Here the CDR3 reads CASSAEISGTSYEQYF. DNA of the CDR3: TGCGCCAGCAGCGCAGAGATTTCCGGGACTAGCTACGAGCAGTACTTC.

This clonotype was counted a few times. The rearrangement uses TRBV4-2 and TRBJ2-1, with unresolved D. CDR1 is LGHNA, CDR2 YNFKEQ, per germline. Trimming left V 1 base short and J 3 bases short, with 10 bases between. CDR3 length: 15 amino acids. CDR3 bases: TGTGCCAGCAGCCAAGCCCCACAGTTCTACAATGAGCAGTTCTTC. It encodes CASSQAPQFYNEQFF.

This sequence joins TRBV12-3 or TRBV12-4 and TRBJ1-1, with a possible D match to TRBD1 (5 bases). This CDR3 region has 14 residues. V lost 6 bases and J lost 0, with 11 bases in between. The CDR3 bases are TGTGCCAGCAGCCTACAGGCATTGAACACTGAAGCTTTCTTT. Translated: CASSLQALNTEAFF.

A few counts support this clonotype. Written as DNA, the CDR3 is TGTGCCAGCACCGCTATGGGAAACACTGAAGCTTTCTTT. It translates to CASTAMGNTEAFF. The genes are TRBV7-9 and TRBJ1-1, with no clear D. Trimming pared 7 bases from V and 2 bases from J, leaving 11 bases between. Germline CDR1 SEHNR, CDR2 FQNEAQ (reference sequence). This CDR3 is 13 amino acids long.

The chain combines TRBV6-5 with TRBJ1-1; D possibly corresponds to TRBD1 (5 bases). CDR1 and CDR2 (germline): MNHEY, SVGAGI. The CDR3 is made up of 14 amino acids. V dropped 2 bases and J dropped 6 bases, with 13 bases sitting between them. In nucleotides, the CDR3 is TGTGCCAGCAGTTACCAGTTAACAGGCTCTGAAGCTTTCTTT. It translates to CASSYQLTGSEAFF.

The chain combines TRBV5-1 with TRBJ2-5; TRBD1 agrees at 7 bases. The V and J ends lost 4 bases and 2 bases, in that order; junction bases with no gene match: 5. This CDR3 spans 14 amino acids. Per the germline V gene, CDR1 is SGHRS and CDR2 is YFSETQ. The CDR3 DNA is TGCGCCAGCAGCCAAGGGACAGTTCAAGAGACCCAGTACTTC. It is translated as CASSQGTVQETQYF.

This clonotype was seen a few times. The chain couples TRBV9 to TRBJ2-5; no clear D gene. The CDR3 is 15 residues long. V was trimmed by 4 bases and J by 6 bases, leaving 19 bases between them. From germline, CDR1 is SGDLS and CDR2 YYNGEE. This chain's CDR3 is CASSPDVWARKTQYF. The CDR3 DNA reads TGTGCCAGCAGCCCTGACGTGTGGGCAAGGAAGACCCAGTACTTC.

The V and J genes are TRBV5-1 and TRBJ2-1, with 8 bases that match TRBD2. CDR1 is SGHRS, CDR2 YFSETQ, per germline. The length of the CDR3 is 15 residues. The J segment lost 6 bases and the V segment lost 2 bases, leaving 7 bases of the junction unmatched. The CDR3 sequence: CASSFRTSTLNEQFF. DNA of the CDR3: TGCGCCAGCAGCTTCCGGACTAGCACCCTCAATGAGCAGTTCTTC.

As concerns this clonotype: The conserved closing phenylalanine or tryptophan is absent in this CDR3, likely reflecting a read error. V and J are TRBV28 and TRBJ1-1; no clear D gene. The CDR3 is 12 amino acids. Germline V gene data show CDR1 as MDHEN and CDR2 as SYDVKM. The V end lost 3 bases, the J end lost 0 bases, and 2 bases lay between the germline ends. CDR3 residues: CASSLVNTEAFL. CDR3 DNA: TGTGCCAGCAGTTTGGTGAACACTGAAGCTTTCCTT.

The CDR3 sequence: CASSQDGRVRTGELFF. The CDR3 coding sequence is TGCGCCAGCAGCCAAGATGGTCGAGTGAGAACCGGGGAGCTGTTTTTT. V is TRBV4-1 and J is TRBJ2-2; no clear D. The germline V and J ends were trimmed by 0 bases and 5 bases, with 13 bases remaining between them. There are 16 residues in the CDR3. Looked up from germline, CDR1 is MGHRA and CDR2 is YSYEKL.

This sequence joins TRBV27 and TRBJ2-1; TRBD2 aligns across 8 bases. Germline V gene data show CDR1 as MNHEY and CDR2 as SMNVEV (reference sequence). The ends lost 6 bases at V and 1 base at J; junction bases unmatched: 8. This CDR3 spans 16 amino acids. The CDR3 sequence is CASRVLTSGSYNEQFF. For the CDR3, the DNA is TGTGCCAGCAGGGTCCTTACTAGCGGTTCCTACAATGAGCAGTTCTTC.

The chain recombines TRBV12-3 or TRBV12-4 with TRBJ1-3; TRBD1 aligns across 8 bases. This CDR3 contains 15 residues. J lost 2 bases, V lost 6 bases, and 6 bases had no gene match. The CDR3, as DNA: TGTGCCAGCAGGCCGACAGGGGAGACTGGAAACACCATATATTTT. Translation: CASRPTGETGNTIYF.

This clonotype was found once. The chain has TRBV7-8 and TRBJ2-1, with a weak D call TRBD2 (5 bases). The CDR3 loop spans 15 amino acids. CDR1 and CDR2 (germline): SGHVS, FQNEAQ. V was clipped by 2 bases and J by 0 bases, with 8 bases between them. CDR3 nucleotides: TGTGCCAGCAGCTTACCGGGAAACTCCTACAATGAGCAGTTCTTC. Translation gives CASSLPGNSYNEQFF.

This clonotype has only a few counts. V usage is TRBV29-1 and J usage is TRBJ2-1; D is ambiguous. The CDR3 covers 14 residues. Germline CDR1 reads SQVTM; CDR2 reads ANQGSEA. Deletions cut 4 bases from V and 0 bases from J, with 10 bases between. In nucleotides, the CDR3 is TGCAGCGTTGTTTGGGTTAGCTCCTACAATGAGCAGTTCTTC. The encoded protein is CSVVWVSSYNEQFF.

V and J are TRBV29-1 and TRBJ2-7; tentatively, D is TRBD1 (6 bases). V was trimmed by 4 bases and J by 2 bases, leaving 9 bases between them. CDR1 is SQVTM and CDR2 is ANQGSEA in the germline V gene. There are 12 residues in the CDR3. The CDR3 here is CSVGQDPYEQYF. The CDR3 coding sequence is TGCAGCGTTGGACAGGACCCCTACGAGCAGTACTTC.

V gene TRBV27 combines with J gene TRBJ2-6; possible D gene TRBD1, 5 bases. Germline CDR1 and CDR2: MNHEY and SMNVEV (reference sequence). Trimming cost V 6 bases and J 0 bases, with 9 bases left between them. This CDR3 has 15 amino acids. CDR3 residues: CASRGVRSGANVLTF. Here the CDR3 DNA reads TGTGCCAGCAGAGGGGTCCGCTCTGGGGCCAACGTCCTGACTTTC.

The chain combines TRBV7-9 with TRBJ2-1; 9 bases align to TRBD2. Germline V gene sequence: CDR1 SEHNR, CDR2 FQNEAQ (reference sequence). The V and J ends lost 3 bases and 7 bases, in that order; junction bases with no gene match: 7. The CDR3 runs 15 residues. Here the CDR3 reads CASSFIAGVANEQFF. In nucleotides, the CDR3 is TGTGCCAGCAGCTTCATAGCGGGAGTAGCAAATGAGCAGTTCTTC.

The CDR3 protein is CASSSSGTKVNNEQFF. DNA for the CDR3: TGTGCCAGCAGTTCATCCGGGACAAAGGTCAATAATGAGCAGTTCTTC. The chain links TRBV12-3 or TRBV12-4 to TRBJ2-1; perhaps TRBD1 as D (6 bases). This CDR3 comprises 16 residues. Between the trimmed V and J ends, which lost 4 bases and 7 bases, there was a span of 20 bases.